The rows below give T cell receptor beta chains drawn from one sample of a study of blood T cell repertoires in COVID-19. The protocol was immunoSEQ multiplex PCR, while the TCRdb copy is restricted to in-frame clones and leaves out a portion. Found here are about 130,000 clones, 80% to 90% of them singletons; the top ten hold around 4.2%. Sequencing was carried out using peripheral blood. These receptors all stem from a man in his sixties with COVID-19, enrolled during active disease. The CDR3 runs from the conserved cysteine through the conserved F or W. D genes are given only for firm matches. Not every row has a clone size; where given, it reads once, few, many or a size class.

clone_size j_call v_call d_call cdr3_aa cdr3_nt
once TRBJ2-3 TRBV29-1 TRBD1 CSVAPQGGNTDTQYF TGCAGCGTTGCTCCACAGGGGGGAAACACAGATACGCAGTATTTT
NA TRBJ2-6 TRBV5-4 NA CASIPTGGKSGANVLTF TGTGCCAGCATCCCGACCGGGGGTAAATCTGGGGCCAACGTCCTGACTTTC
NA TRBJ2-5 TRBV2 NA CATRRDRIEETQYF TGTGCCACACGGAGAGACAGGATAGAAGAGACCCAGTACTTC
NA TRBJ2-5 TRBV7-9 NA CASSLGGSRQETQYF TGTGCCAGCAGCTTAGGAGGCAGTCGACAAGAGACCCAGTACTTC
NA TRBJ2-6 TRBV15 TRBD2 CATTPGGTGANVLTF TGTGCCACCACCCCGGGGGGGACCGGGGCCAACGTCCTGACTTTC
NA TRBJ1-2 TRBV27 NA CASSPSRPGNYGYTF TGTGCCAGCAGTCCCTCAAGACCCGGGAACTATGGCTACACCTTC
once TRBJ1-2 TRBV2 TRBD1 CASRRQGNYGYTF TGTGCCAGCAGACGACAGGGGAACTATGGCTACACCTTC
NA TRBJ2-2 TRBV3-1/TRBV3-2 TRBD2 CASSPSRRGAYTGELFF TGTGCCAGCAGCCCGTCGAGGCGGGGGGCGTACACCGGGGAGCTGTTTTTT
NA TRBJ2-3 TRBV19 NA CASTPGASRSTDTQYF TGTGCCAGTACCCCAGGTGCTAGCCGTAGCACAGATACGCAGTATTTT
NA TRBJ2-1 TRBV18 NA CASSPGQVTANEQFF TGTGCCAGCTCACCAGGGCAGGTGACGGCCAATGAGCAGTTCTTC
NA TRBJ1-1 TRBV29-1 NA CSTSEGEAFF TGCAGCACATCGGAGGGTGAAGCTTTCTTT
NA TRBJ2-3 TRBV5-1 TRBD2 CASSPGLAGGPNTQYF TGCGCCAGCAGCCCCGGACTAGCGGGGGGGCCAAATACGCAGTATTTT
NA TRBJ1-3 TRBV9 NA CASSVGGSYGNTIYF TGTGCCAGCAGCGTGGGGGGGAGTTACGGAAACACCATATATTTT
NA TRBJ2-2 TRBV19 TRBD2 CASSDSGGHLTNTGELFF TGTGCCAGTAGTGATAGCGGGGGGCATTTAACGAACACCGGGGAGCTGTTTTTT
NA TRBJ2-3 TRBV19 NA CATFSGQPSTDTQYF TGTGCCACCTTTTCCGGACAGCCAAGCACAGATACGCAGTATTTT
NA TRBJ1-2 TRBV6-2/TRBV6-3 TRBD1 CASSYLRGQDGYTF TGTGCCAGCAGTTACTTGAGGGGGCAGGACGGCTACACCTTC
NA TRBJ1-1 TRBV7-8 TRBD1 CASSLAGTGETEAFF TGTGCCAGCAGCTTAGCAGGGACAGGGGAAACTGAAGCTTTCTTT
NA TRBJ1-4 TRBV7-9 NA CASSLNRRADIGEKLFF TGTGCCAGCAGCTTAAACCGCAGGGCAGATATCGGTGAAAAACTGTTTTTT
NA TRBJ1-4 TRBV6-5 NA CATQATNEKLFF TGTGCCACGCAGGCAACTAATGAAAAACTGTTTTTT
NA TRBJ1-4 TRBV27 NA CASSLSAGENEKLFF TGTGCCAGCAGTTTGTCGGCAGGGGAGAATGAAAAACTGTTTTTT
few TRBJ1-5 TRBV18 NA CASSGQDNQPQHF TGTGCCAGCTCAGGACAAGACAATCAGCCCCAGCATTTT